This T cell receptor beta chain came from a study of blood T cell repertoires in COVID-19. Study background: T cells, B-cell-depleted T cells, or PBMCs supplied cDNA or gDNA.

The data were produced by immunoSEQ multiplex PCR, yet TCRdb's version contains in-frame clones alone and is incomplete. The sample consists of about 240,000 clones, around 82% of them appearing once. The CDR3 covers 13 residues. The germline V and J ends were trimmed by 0 bases and 8 bases, with 9 bases remaining between them. CDR1 is SGHRS, CDR2 YFSETQ, per germline. This chain links TRBV5-1 with TRBJ2-1, with D uncertain. The clonotype was recovered from a woman aged 70-85 years with acute or convalescent COVID-19. The sample comprised peripheral blood. The CDR3 protein is CASSLEQVYEQFF. The CDR3 DNA reads TGCGCCAGCAGCTTGGAGCAGGTATATGAGCAGTTCTTC.